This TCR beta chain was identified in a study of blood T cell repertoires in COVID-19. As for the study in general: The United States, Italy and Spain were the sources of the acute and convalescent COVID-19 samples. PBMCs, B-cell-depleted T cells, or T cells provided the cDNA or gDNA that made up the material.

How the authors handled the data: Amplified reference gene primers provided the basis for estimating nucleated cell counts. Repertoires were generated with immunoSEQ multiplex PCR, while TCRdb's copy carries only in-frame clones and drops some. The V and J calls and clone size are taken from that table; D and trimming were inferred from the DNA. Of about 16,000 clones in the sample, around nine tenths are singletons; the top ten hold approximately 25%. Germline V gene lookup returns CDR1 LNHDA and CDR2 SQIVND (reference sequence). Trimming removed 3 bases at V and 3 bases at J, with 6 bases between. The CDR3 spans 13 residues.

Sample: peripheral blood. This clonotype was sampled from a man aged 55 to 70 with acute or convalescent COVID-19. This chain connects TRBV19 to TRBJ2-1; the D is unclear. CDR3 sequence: CASSMTSYNEQFF. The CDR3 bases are TGTGCCAGTAGTATGACAAGCTACAATGAGCAGTTCTTC.